What follows describes a single TCR beta chain. The sample originates from a study of blood T cell repertoires in COVID-19. Study-wide background: Nucleic acid was either cDNA or gDNA, and it came from T cells, B-cell-depleted T cells, or PBMCs.

V lost 3 bases and J lost 5; bases outside the gene matches: 7. Germline CDR1 is MNHEY and CDR2 is SMNVEV (reference sequence). CDR3 length: 15 amino acids. Authors' methods: For nucleated cells, counts were estimated from reference gene primer amplification. The repertoire was sequenced with immunoSEQ multiplex PCR; TCRdb's copy has only in-frame clones and lacks some. V and J calls and clone size follow that table, whereas D and trimming were derived from the DNA. The sample has around 300,000 clones; 90% are singletons. Cohort 3 recovered donors had two negative PCRs, clearance, or symptom resolution.

This receptor was taken from a woman in her 30s who had recovered from COVID-19. The sample consisted of PBMCs or T cells enriched from blood (not recorded which). This chain joins TRBV27 and TRBJ2-3; 8 bases fit TRBD1. As DNA, the CDR3 is TGTGCCAGCAGTTTGGCGCAGGGGGCAATAGATACGCAGTATTTT. It codes for CASSLAQGAIDTQYF.